This TCR beta chain stems from a study of identical twins. This clonotype was counted a few times. The CDR3 runs to 14 residues. Looked up from germline, CDR1 is MNHEY and CDR2 is SMNVEV (reference sequence). Trimming left V 8 bases short and J 0 bases short, with 13 bases between. MiXCR, run by TCRdb on the 5' RACE reads, gives a single entry per CDR3 protein. The sample carries a few hundred thousand distinct CDR3 sequences, about 12% recorded once. These same data were also listed under a study on yellow fever vaccine responses in identical twins.

The sequence derives from a woman under 30 in good health. Sequenced: CD8+ T cells sorted from blood. The genes are TRBV27 and TRBJ1-1, with unresolved D. This CDR3 reads CASPLLLLNTEAFF. The CDR3 DNA is TGTGCCAGCCCTCTCCTGTTACTGAACACTGAAGCTTTCTTT.